This is a list of T cell receptor beta chains from one sample in a study of multiple sclerosis patients with progressive multifocal leukoencephalopathy. Some clones are missing from TCRdb's copy, which holds only in-frame ones; the method was immunoSEQ multiplex PCR. Of over 25,000 clones listed, roughly 87% were seen once; the top ten hold roughly 3.1%. This specimen was PBMCs, taken from a patient treated with natalizumab. The receptors derive from a human donor with progressive multifocal leukoencephalopathy. Both conserved end residues are part of each CDR3. A D gene is named only where the DNA matches it firmly.

D | J | V | CDR3
. | TRBJ2-7 | TRBV27 | CASRKGIYEQYF
. | TRBJ1-3 | TRBV19 | CASSIGNRDSGNTIYF
TRBD2 | TRBJ2-5 | TRBV7-9 | CASSFGLAGTQETQYF
. | TRBJ2-1 | TRBV11-3 | CASSLEGVSRDEQFF
TRBD1 | TRBJ2-5 | TRBV30 | CAWRSDRGQETQYF
. | TRBJ2-7 | TRBV28 | CASAWRSYEQYF
TRBD1 | TRBJ1-2 | TRBV19 | CASRGQGDGYGYTF
TRBD1 | TRBJ1-3 | TRBV4-1 | CASSLQTGGFSGNTIYF
. | . | TRBV5-1 | CASSPAGDPSYEQYF
TRBD1 | TRBJ2-7 | TRBV28 | CASSPQGESSYEQYF
. | TRBJ2-1 | TRBV14 | CASSLALGASNEQFF
. | TRBJ2-1 | TRBV11-3 | CASSSGPLNEQFF
. | TRBJ1-1 | TRBV7-9 | CASRLSRPTEAFF
. | TRBJ2-7 | TRBV5-4 | CASSLDPTGTIYEQYF
. | TRBJ1-2 | TRBV5-6 | CASSLVGQSLYGYTF
. | TRBJ1-1 | TRBV7-9 | CASSSPLGVNTEAFF
. | TRBJ1-1 | TRBV6-1 | CASSGGPHASTEAFF
. | TRBJ2-5 | TRBV7-2 | CASSLGGRPEETQYF
TRBD2 | TRBJ2-7 | TRBV19 | CASSRLTSGRSYEQYF
. | TRBJ2-1 | TRBV18 | CASSPPTSGATSYNEQFF
. | . | TRBV5-4 | CASSIPGYEQYF
TRBD1 | TRBJ1-4 | TRBV7-6 | CASSLTGGNEKLFF
. | TRBJ1-5 | TRBV6-6 | CASGGTPQHF
. | TRBJ2-3 | TRBV9 | CASSPEGVRTDTQYF